The clone carrying this T cell receptor beta chain came up many times. Time point meaning: newly diagnosed GD, antithyroid drugs for less than 3 months. Extracted PBMC RNA gave rise to the TCR library. This sample is drawn from a study of regulatory T cells in long-lasting Graves disease. To make TCR beta libraries, researchers used iRepertoire HTBI primers and Arm-PCR of CDR3 regions. TCRdb independently ran MiXCR on the multiplex PCR reads; one entry per CDR3 protein. The sample yields 350,000 to 500,000 distinct CDR3 sequences, 11% to 15% seen once. Losses at the gene ends were 6 bases for V and 1 base for J; bases not matched to a gene: 8. The CDR3 has 16 residues. Germline values: CDR1 MDHEN, CDR2 SYDVKM. Separately, the same data were catalogued under a study of T cells in Graves' hyperthyroidism and ophthalmopathy.

V gene TRBV28 combines with J gene TRBJ2-1; TRBD2 matches 8 bases. The source of this sequence is a woman aged 45-60 years with Graves disease. This material consisted of peripheral blood mononuclear cells (PBMCs), taken at new diagnosis, from a patient treated with antithyroid drugs. CDR3 loop: CASRIVAGKSYNEQFF. The CDR3 bases are TGTGCCAGCAGGATTGTAGCGGGAAAATCCTACAATGAGCAGTTCTTC.